The 32 T cell receptor beta chains listed next were all sequenced from one sample in a study of blood T cell repertoires in COVID-19. This table comes from immunoSEQ multiplex PCR, and its TCRdb copy is limited to in-frame clones, with some not included. The sample lists around 150,000 clones, around 90% occurring once. The material sequenced was peripheral blood. Receptors originate from a human donor in a cohort sampled during active COVID-19.

This chain links TRBV28 with TRBJ1-1; TRBD1 aligns across 9 bases. Per germline, CDR1 MDHEN and CDR2 SYDVKM. This CDR3 is built from 16 residues. V was pared by 3 bases and J by 0 bases, with 5 bases of the junction left unmatched. The CDR3 sequence is CASSFNRGPMNTEAFF. For the CDR3, the DNA is TGTGCCAGCAGTTTCAACAGGGGGCCTATGAACACTGAAGCTTTCTTT.

V usage is TRBV5-4 and J usage is TRBJ1-2; D gene unclear. The CDR3 sequence is 14 residues long. V lost 1 base and J lost 2, with 9 bases in between. Germline CDR1 and CDR2: SGHNT and YYREEE (reference sequence). In DNA, the CDR3 is TGTGCCAGCAGCTTGTACGGAGGGAACTATGGCTACACCTTC. As protein: CASSLYGGNYGYTF.

The chain has TRBV11-2 and TRBJ2-2; D not certain. The length of the CDR3 is 14 residues. Germline V gene lookup returns CDR1 SGHAT and CDR2 FQNNGV. V shed 1 base and J shed 6 bases, with 9 bases lying between them. DNA of the CDR3: TGTGCCAGCAGCTTAGGAGTTTTTGCCGGGGAGCTGTTTTTT. It translates to CASSLGVFAGELFF.

The chain recombines TRBV18 with TRBJ2-1; TRBD1 matches 8 bases. V dropped 6 bases and J dropped 6; count of bases not matched to a gene: 10. Germline-derived CDR1 and CDR2 are KGHSH and LQKENI. The CDR3 consists of 15 residues. The CDR3 DNA reads TGTGCCAGCTCTTTCCTAGGACAGGGTATCAATGAGCAGTTCTTC. Translated, it gives CASSFLGQGINEQFF.

This chain uses TRBV6-1 with TRBJ2-2; D is ambiguous. The CDR3 extends over 16 amino acids. V lost 2 bases to trimming and J lost 1 base, with 11 bases between them. CDR1 and CDR2 (germline): MNHNS, SASEGT. The CDR3 here is CASSELKPMNTGELFF. CDR3 nucleotides: TGTGCCAGCAGTGAACTTAAGCCGATGAACACCGGGGAGCTGTTTTTT.

V gene TRBV9 combines with J gene TRBJ2-5; the match to TRBD1 covers 9 bases. In germline, CDR1 is SGDLS, CDR2 YYNGEE. The CDR3 has 16 amino acids. J gave up 4 bases and V 3 bases, and 10 bases lay outside the gene matches. The CDR3 reads CASSARADRGIETQYF. The CDR3 DNA reads as TGTGCCAGCAGCGCCCGCGCGGACAGGGGCATAGAGACCCAGTACTTC.

The chain joins TRBV28 to TRBJ2-3; tentatively, D is TRBD2 (6 bases). The germline V and J ends were trimmed by 6 bases and 4 bases, with 20 bases remaining between them. CDR1 and CDR2 (germline): MDHEN, SYDVKM. There are 16 residues in the CDR3. CDR3 nucleotide sequence: TGTGCCAGCAGCCCCTGGGGGGTGCGGGGCCCAGATACGCAGTATTTT. This sequence encodes CASSPWGVRGPDTQYF.

V gene TRBV18 combines with J gene TRBJ2-7, with TRBD1 identical over 9 bases. The germline V gene has CDR1 KGHSH and CDR2 LQKENI. The junction had 9 bases not matched to a gene; V was cut back by 5 bases and J by 4 bases. This CDR3 spans 15 amino acids. The CDR3 coding sequence is TGTGCCAGCTCAACCGGGACAGGGATGGTTTACGAGCAGTACTTC. Amino acid sequence: CASSTGTGMVYEQYF.

The V call is TRBV4-2, the J call TRBJ1-1; possibly TRBD1 for D (6 bases). The germline V gene encodes CDR1 LGHNA and CDR2 YNFKEQ. V lost 7 bases and J 3 bases, leaving 18 bases between the germline ends. There are 15 residues in the CDR3. CDR3 in DNA: TGTGCCAGCAACCTACCACAGGGAGGGGACACTGAAGCTTTCTTT. Translation gives CASNLPQGGDTEAFF.

The chain couples TRBV10-1 to TRBJ2-3, with 12 bases aligning to TRBD1. J lost 6 bases, V lost 1 base, and 5 bases had no gene match. Germline V gene data show CDR1 as WNHNN and CDR2 as SYGVQD (reference sequence). The CDR3 is made up of 16 amino acids. The CDR3 nucleotides are TGCGCCAGCAGTGAGTTCGGGACAGGGGGCCTGGATACGCAGTATTTT. Its translation is CASSEFGTGGLDTQYF.

This clone was seen once. The rearrangement uses TRBV9 and TRBJ1-4; 10 bases agree with TRBD1. This CDR3 region has 17 residues. The junction had 10 bases not matched to a gene; V was cut back by 3 bases and J by 5 bases. Germline V CDR1 and CDR2: SGDLS, YYNGEE. This CDR3 is CASSGRPGQGPNEKLFF. CDR3 nucleotides: TGTGCCAGCAGCGGGCGTCCGGGACAGGGGCCAAATGAAAAACTGTTTTTT.

J is TRBJ2-7 and V is TRBV28, with D perhaps TRBD1 (6 bases). Per germline, CDR1 MDHEN and CDR2 SYDVKM. V lost 5 bases, J lost 5 bases, and 13 bases lay in between. The CDR3 covers 13 residues. CDR3 nucleotides: TGTGCCAGCAGTCTCAGGGGTCGCAACGAGCAGTACTTC. It specifies CASSLRGRNEQYF.

Written as DNA, the CDR3 is TGTGCCAGCAGACTAAGGACTAGCCAAGACGGGGAGCTGTTTTTT. This encodes CASRLRTSQDGELFF. The gene calls are TRBV4-2 and TRBJ2-2; 8 positions agree with TRBD2. J gave up 7 bases and V 6 bases, and 10 bases lay outside the gene matches. Per germline, CDR1 LGHNA and CDR2 YNFKEQ. The CDR3 is 15 residues long.

The chain has TRBV19 and TRBJ1-2; 9 positions agree with TRBD1. V was pared by 6 bases and J by 4 bases, with 9 bases of the junction left unmatched. The V gene's germline CDR1 is LNHDA and CDR2 SQIVND (reference sequence). The CDR3 sequence is 15 residues long. CDR3 loop: CASRRDRGGVYGYTF. The CDR3 DNA is TGTGCCAGTAGGCGTGACAGGGGGGGAGTCTATGGCTACACCTTC.

This clone was recorded once. The rearrangement uses TRBV11-2 and TRBJ2-2, with D maybe TRBD1 (5 bases). Germline assignment: CDR1 SGHAT and CDR2 FQNNGV. The CDR3 consists of 14 residues. The V gene lost 1 base and the J gene lost 4 bases, with 7 bases spanning the gap. CDR3 sequence reads: CASSLGTPTGELFF. The CDR3 DNA reads as TGTGCCAGCAGCTTAGGGACACCCACCGGGGAGCTGTTTTTT.

This clone was recorded once. The chain is built from TRBV24-1 and TRBJ1-1; D ambiguous. The germline V and J ends were trimmed by 6 bases and 0 bases, with 10 bases remaining between them. CDR1 and CDR2 from the germline V gene are KGHDR and SFDVKD. The CDR3 covers 14 residues. The CDR3 protein is CATSLRKLNTEAFF. In DNA, the CDR3 is TGTGCCACCAGTCTTAGAAAACTGAACACTGAAGCTTTCTTT.

This sequence joins TRBV7-9 and TRBJ2-7, with D possibly TRBD1 on 5 matching bases. This CDR3 spans 13 amino acids. CDR1 is SEHNR and CDR2 is FQNEAQ in the germline V gene (reference sequence). Trimming removed 5 bases from V and 2 bases from J, with 10 bases in between. CDR3 region: CASSRGQAYEQYF. CDR3 nucleotides: TGTGCCAGCAGCCGTGGACAAGCCTACGAGCAGTACTTC.

The rearrangement joins TRBV29-1 to TRBJ2-2; 8 positions match TRBD1. Germline CDR1 SQVTM, CDR2 ANQGSEA. After removal of 6 bases from V and 4 bases from J, the junction contained 4 bases not matched to a gene. The CDR3 is 13 residues long. DNA for the CDR3: TGCAGCGTCGGACAGGGCCTCACCGGGGAGCTGTTTTTT. Amino acids: CSVGQGLTGELFF.

J is TRBJ2-6 and V is TRBV5-1; D might be TRBD2 (6 bases). Germline CDR1 and CDR2: SGHRS and YFSETQ. CDR3 length: 14 residues. The ends were cut back, 5 bases at V and 2 bases at J, with 8 bases in the middle. The CDR3 DNA is TGCGCCAGCAGTTCGGGGGCTGGGGCCAACGTCCTGACTTTC. Translating gives CASSSGAGANVLTF.

The chain employs TRBV5-6 and TRBJ2-6; D ambiguous. Deletions cut 3 bases from V and 2 bases from J, with 9 bases between. The length of the CDR3 is 15 residues. CDR1 and CDR2 from the germline V gene are SGHDT and YYEEEE. The CDR3, as DNA: TGTGCCAGCAGCTCTCGTCGGGCTGGGGCCAACGTCCTGACTTTC. It yields the protein CASSSRRAGANVLTF.

The V gene is TRBV6-1, the J gene TRBJ1-1; 7 bases match TRBD1. CDR1 and CDR2 (germline): MNHNS, SASEGT. CDR3 length equals 16 residues. The V segment lost 3 bases and the J segment 4 bases; nucleotides outside the gene matches: 11. CDR3 in amino acids: CASSDHRGAGGTEAFF. The CDR3 nucleotides read TGTGCCAGCAGTGACCACAGGGGCGCGGGCGGCACTGAAGCTTTCTTT.

The genes are TRBV6-1 and TRBJ1-1; D call uncertain. The germline gives CDR1 MNHNS, CDR2 SASEGT. V shed 3 bases and J shed 3 bases, with 17 bases lying between them. The CDR3 has 16 residues. The CDR3 nucleotides are TGTGCCAGCAGTGAGCGGGTCGGCGCTGGGGACACTGAAGCTTTCTTT. Amino acid sequence: CASSERVGAGDTEAFF.

A note on this clone: At one end, the junction sequence differs from germline, possibly due to a read error. The chain recombines TRBV7-7 with TRBJ2-7, with 8 bases aligning to TRBD1. This CDR3 is 15 amino acids long. CDR1 and CDR2 (germline): SSHAT, FNYEAQ (reference sequence). The chain's CDR3 is CASSTGAGQGYEQYF. CDR3 DNA: TGTGCTAGCAGCACCGGGGCAGGACAGGGCTACGAGCAGTACTTC.

This clone was seen just once. This chain connects TRBV10-3 to TRBJ2-5; TRBD2 agrees at 15 bases. Germline values: CDR1 ENHRY, CDR2 SYGVKD. V dropped 8 bases and J dropped 4; count of bases not matched to a gene: 2. The CDR3 sequence is 14 residues long. The chain's CDR3 is CAIGLAGGIETQYF. The CDR3 DNA sequence: TGTGCCATCGGACTAGCGGGGGGGATAGAGACCCAGTACTTC.

V gene TRBV29-1 combines with J gene TRBJ2-5; perhaps TRBD1 as D (5 bases). Germline CDR1 reads SQVTM; CDR2 reads ANQGSEA. The CDR3 contains 14 residues. Trimming took off 2 bases at V and 5 bases at J, with 15 bases between the two ends. Here the CDR3 reads CSVEKEGPGETQYF. The CDR3 DNA reads TGCAGCGTTGAAAAAGAAGGGCCAGGGGAGACCCAGTACTTC.

CDR3 loop: CASSLRPGGPTGELFF. The CDR3 DNA sequence: TGTGCCAGCAGCTTAAGGCCAGGGGGGCCCACCGGGGAGCTGTTTTTT. This chain links TRBV11-3 with TRBJ2-2, with a possible D match to TRBD1 (7 bases). This CDR3 is 16 amino acids long. Germline CDR1 is SGHNT and CDR2 is YENEEA. With 2 bases removed from V and 4 bases from J, the gap between germline ends came to 14 bases.

J is TRBJ1-1 and V is TRBV28; D may be TRBD1 (5 bases). The V and J ends lost 5 bases and 4 bases respectively, with 17 bases between them. Germline V gene lookup returns CDR1 MDHEN and CDR2 SYDVKM. The CDR3 runs to 15 residues. The CDR3: CASSPNEGRGTEAFF. The DNA of the CDR3 is TGTGCCAGCAGTCCGAATGAGGGGCGGGGCACTGAAGCTTTCTTT.

The J gene is TRBJ2-5, the V gene TRBV5-6; D call uncertain. CDR3 length: 14 residues. Trimming removed 4 bases from V and 2 bases from J, with 12 bases in between. Germline CDR1 is SGHDT and CDR2 is YYEEEE. CDR3 nucleotide sequence: TGTGCCAGCAGCCACCACGACATACAAGAGACCCAGTACTTC. It encodes CASSHHDIQETQYF.

The J gene is TRBJ1-2, the V gene TRBV7-2; D not resolved. Trimming pared 5 bases from V and 6 bases from J, leaving 13 bases between. The CDR3 consists of 13 residues. The germline CDR1 and CDR2 sequences are SGHTA and FQGNSA. The CDR3 is CASSASWSDGYTF. The CDR3 nucleotides read TGTGCCAGCAGCGCATCGTGGAGCGATGGCTACACCTTC.

V is TRBV11-3 and J is TRBJ2-1; 7 positions match TRBD2. Germline V gene lookup returns CDR1 SGHNT and CDR2 YENEEA. V lost 5 bases to trimming and J lost 9 bases; unmatched junction nucleotides: 13. The CDR3 length is 15 residues. The CDR3 DNA follows: TGTGCCAGCAGCCCTAGGGTAGGACTAGAGAGTGAGCAGTTCTTC. As protein: CASSPRVGLESEQFF.

This rearrangement joins TRBV28 to TRBJ2-1; 12 bases align to TRBD2. Per the germline V gene, CDR1 is MDHEN and CDR2 is SYDVKM. J lost 2 bases, V lost 5 bases, and 7 bases had no gene match. The CDR3 contains 17 residues. CDR3 residues: CASSPPRTSGTYNEQFF. The CDR3 nucleotides are TGTGCCAGCAGTCCTCCCCGGACTAGCGGGACCTACAATGAGCAGTTCTTC.

The chain uses TRBV6-2 or TRBV6-3 and TRBJ1-2; 10 bases map to TRBD1. V lost 5 bases to trimming and J lost 9 bases; unmatched junction nucleotides: 12. Germline V gives CDR1 MNHEY, CDR2 SVGEGT. This CDR3 comprises 15 residues. The CDR3 DNA follows: TGTGCCAGCAGTGACCGGGACAGGGGACTTATGAGCTACACCTTC. It encodes CASSDRDRGLMSYTF.